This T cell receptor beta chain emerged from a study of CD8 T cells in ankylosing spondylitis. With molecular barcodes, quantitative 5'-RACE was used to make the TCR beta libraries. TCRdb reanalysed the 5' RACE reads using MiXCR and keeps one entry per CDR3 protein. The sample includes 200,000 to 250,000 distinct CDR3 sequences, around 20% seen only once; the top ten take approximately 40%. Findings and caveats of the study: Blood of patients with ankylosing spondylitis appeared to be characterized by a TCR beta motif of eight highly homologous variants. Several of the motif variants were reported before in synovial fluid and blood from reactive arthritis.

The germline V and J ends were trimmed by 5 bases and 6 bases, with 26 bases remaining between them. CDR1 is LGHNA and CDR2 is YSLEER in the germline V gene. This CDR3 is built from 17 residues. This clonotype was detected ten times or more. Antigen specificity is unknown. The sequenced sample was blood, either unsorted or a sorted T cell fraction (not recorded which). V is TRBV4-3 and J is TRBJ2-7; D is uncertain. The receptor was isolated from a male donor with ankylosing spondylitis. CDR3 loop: CASSYNPHAVDRSEQYF. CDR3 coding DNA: TGCGCCAGCAGCTATAATCCCCACGCAGTGGACCGAAGCGAGCAGTACTTC.